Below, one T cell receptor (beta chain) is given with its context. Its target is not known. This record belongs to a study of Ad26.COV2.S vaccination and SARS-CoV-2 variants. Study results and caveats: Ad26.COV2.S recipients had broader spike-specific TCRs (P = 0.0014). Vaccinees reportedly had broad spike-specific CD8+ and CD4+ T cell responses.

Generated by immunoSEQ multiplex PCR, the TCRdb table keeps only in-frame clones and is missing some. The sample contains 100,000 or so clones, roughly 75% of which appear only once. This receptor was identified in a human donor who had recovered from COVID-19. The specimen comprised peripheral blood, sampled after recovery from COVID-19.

The CDR3 nucleotides read TGTGCCAGCAGCCCTACAGGGGACGATAACTATGGCTACACCTTC. Translation: CASSPTGDDNYGYTF. The rearrangement uses TRBV5-6 and TRBJ1-2; 7 bases fit TRBD1. V shed 4 bases and J 1 base; nucleotides not matched to a gene: 7. Germline V gene sequence: CDR1 SGHDT, CDR2 YYEEEE. This CDR3 comprises 15 residues. Complete variable domain (other parts from reference TRBV5-6 and TRBJ1-2): DAGVTQSPTHLIKTRGQQVTLRCSPKSGHDTVSWYQQALGQGPQFIFQYYEEEERQRGNFPDRFSGHQFPNYSSELNVNALLLGDSALYLCASSPTGDDNYGYTFGSGTRLTVV.